What follows are 7 T cell receptor beta chains derived from one specimen sequenced in a study of beta chain features in type 1 diabetes. Study-level points and caveats: Shortening of TCRB CDR3s, moderate but significant, appeared in all four CD4+ subsets of Type 1 diabetes patients.

The study reverse transcribed the entire isolated RNA, so it sequenced expressed TCRB transcripts. Method: immunoSEQ multiplex PCR; TCRdb's copy keeps in-frame clones and lacks some. The sample holds 640,000 or so clones, around 15% seen once. For these receptors, no antigen is known. The sequenced sample was naive CD4+ T cells from blood. The receptors come from a man in his late teens or twenties with type 1 diabetes.

J is TRBJ2-7 and V is TRBV27; D ambiguous. CDR3 size: 16 residues. Germline CDR1 MNHEY, CDR2 SMNVEV (reference sequence). Trimming shortened V by 7 bases and J by 2 bases, and 21 bases separated the two germline ends. This chain's CDR3 is CASKPARGSHPYEQYF. The CDR3 DNA follows: TGTGCCAGCAAGCCGGCCCGAGGTTCCCATCCCTACGAGCAGTACTTC.

A few counts support this clone. The chain carries TRBV28 and TRBJ2-1; D uncertain. The germline V and J ends were trimmed by 7 bases and 4 bases, with 11 bases remaining between them. The germline V gene has CDR1 MDHEN and CDR2 SYDVKM. This CDR3 has 13 amino acids. The CDR3 sequence is CASTSGSYNEQFF. The CDR3, as DNA: TGTGCCAGCACCTCCGGGTCGTACAATGAGCAGTTCTTC.

This clone was recorded a few times. This chain uses TRBV30 with TRBJ1-1; D is ambiguous. The V gene lost 4 bases and the J gene lost 3 bases, with 9 bases spanning the gap. CDR3 length: 12 amino acids. CDR1 is GTSNPN and CDR2 is SVGIG in the germline V gene (reference sequence). The CDR3 spells CAWTREYTEAFF. The CDR3 region has the DNA TGTGCCTGGACACGCGAATACACTGAAGCTTTCTTT.

The V and J genes are TRBV2 and TRBJ1-6, with a possible D match to TRBD1 (6 bases). Germline V CDR1 and CDR2: SNHLY, FYNNEI. Between the trimmed V and J ends, which lost 1 base and 4 bases, there was a span of 8 bases. The CDR3 consists of 15 residues. The CDR3 loop reads CASSEEGGYNSPLHF. CDR3 DNA sequence: TGTGCCAGCAGTGAAGAGGGGGGATATAATTCACCCCTCCACTTT.

In this sample, this clone turned up a few times. The chain couples TRBV30 to TRBJ1-2, with D possibly being TRBD1 (6 bases). The CDR3 totals 15 residues. V lost 2 bases to trimming and J lost 6 bases, with 19 bases between them. Germline CDR1 reads GTSNPN; CDR2 reads SVGIG (reference sequence). The CDR3 reads CAWSLIHTGSNGYTF. In DNA, the CDR3 is TGTGCCTGGAGTCTTATTCATACAGGGAGCAATGGCTACACCTTC.

J is TRBJ1-1 and V is TRBV6-1; D is undetermined. The V end lost 7 bases, the J end lost 0 bases, and 9 bases lay between the germline ends. Germline V gene sequence: CDR1 MNHNS, CDR2 SASEGT. The CDR3 loop spans 13 amino acids. CDR3 residues: CASTGRMNTEAFF. CDR3 nucleotide sequence: TGTGCCAGCACTGGGCGGATGAACACTGAAGCTTTCTTT.

This clone was picked up a small number of times. The chain is built from TRBV30 and TRBJ1-1; D gene unclear. The ends were cut back, 5 bases at V and 4 bases at J, with 14 bases in the middle. The CDR3 runs to 13 residues. CDR1 and CDR2 (germline): GTSNPN, SVGIG (reference sequence). The CDR3: CAWDRLETTEAFF. CDR3 nucleotide sequence: TGTGCCTGGGATCGACTGGAGACCACTGAAGCTTTCTTT.